The 32 T cell receptor beta chains below come from one sample, sequenced in a study of shared clonotypes between healthy human individuals. Sequencing was performed with immunoSEQ multiplex PCR; in TCRdb, only in-frame clones are kept and a portion is missing. The data show roughly 1 million clones, about 74% seen once. Sequencing was done on a sample of memory CD4+ T cells sorted from blood. Subset: CD45RA-negative fraction. The receptors here all came from a man in his late teens or twenties in good health.

The chain links TRBV6-6 to TRBJ1-2; D is unresolved. The CDR3 sequence is 15 residues long. Germline V CDR1 and CDR2: MNHNY, SVGAGI (reference sequence). Trimming took 6 bases from V and 6 from J, leaving 20 bases between them. The CDR3 is CASSLVDPLANGYTF. The DNA for the CDR3 is TGTGCCAGCAGCCTCGTGGACCCACTCGCGAATGGCTACACCTTC.

A note on this clone: This sample also contains other DNA sequences that code for the same CDR3. The chain joins TRBV18 to TRBJ1-3; D unclear. This CDR3 has 13 residues. CDR1 and CDR2 (germline): KGHSH, LQKENI. V lost 3 bases to trimming and J lost 3 bases, with 6 bases between them. The CDR3 DNA sequence: TGTGCCAGCTCACCGTCCGGTGGAAACACCATATATTTT. Its protein is CASSPSGGNTIYF.

The chain employs TRBV2 and TRBJ2-7; D perhaps matches TRBD1 (6 bases). The germline CDR1 and CDR2 sequences are SNHLY and FYNNEI. The length of the CDR3 is 13 residues. The V end was cut by 6 bases, the J end by 3 bases, with 12 bases between. CDR3 sequence reads: CASSQGWVYEQYF. For the CDR3, the DNA is TGTGCCAGCAGCCAGGGGTGGGTCTACGAGCAGTACTTC.

This clone was seen a handful of times. In the same sample, other DNA sequences code for this CDR3. CDR3 coding DNA: TGTGCTAGTGGTCCTAGCGGGGGAGACGAGCAGTACTTC. It yields the protein CASGPSGGDEQYF. This chain links TRBV12-5 with TRBJ2-7; 10 nucleotides align to TRBD2. Trimming at V came to 5 bases and at J to 5 bases, leaving 3 bases not matched to a gene. Germline loops: CDR1 LGHNT, CDR2 FRNRAP. CDR3 length equals 13 residues.

The chain is built from TRBV6-1 and TRBJ2-2; no clear D gene. Germline values: CDR1 MNHNS, CDR2 SASEGT. This CDR3 comprises 12 residues. The V end was cut by 5 bases, the J end by 2 bases, with 3 bases between. The CDR3 sequence: CASSTNTGELFF. Written as DNA, the CDR3 is TGTGCCAGCAGTACCAACACCGGGGAGCTGTTTTTT.

The J gene is TRBJ2-5, the V gene TRBV29-1, with 13 bases aligning to TRBD2. The CDR3 extends over 13 amino acids. CDR1 SQVTM and CDR2 ANQGSEA come from the germline V gene. The ends lost 5 bases at V and 5 bases at J; junction bases unmatched: 2. CDR3 DNA sequence: TGCAGCGTTCGGACTAGCGGGAGTGAGACCCAGTACTTC. It encodes CSVRTSGSETQYF.

V is TRBV4-1 and J is TRBJ1-5; no definite D call. This CDR3 region has 14 residues. CDR1 is MGHRA, CDR2 YSYEKL, per germline. Trimming left V 4 bases short and J 4 bases short, with 11 bases between. The CDR3 DNA sequence: TGCGCCAGCAGCCGCAGTGGTTTAAATCAGCCCCAGCATTTT. Translating gives CASSRSGLNQPQHF.

In its sample, this clone was seen a few times. The J gene is TRBJ2-4, the V gene TRBV5-1; 7 bases agree with TRBD2. Trimming removed 6 bases from V and 0 bases from J; junction bases left unmatched: 3. This CDR3 is 14 amino acids long. Germline loops: CDR1 SGHRS, CDR2 YFSETQ. CDR3 DNA: TGCGCCAGCAAACGGGAGGTAGCCAAAAACATTCAGTACTTC. It specifies CASKREVAKNIQYF.

This clone has just a few counts. J is TRBJ2-1 and V is TRBV30; D is undetermined. V gave up 0 bases and J gave up 6 bases, with 12 bases separating them. Germline CDR1 reads GTSNPN; CDR2 reads SVGIG (reference sequence). The CDR3 totals 14 residues. The CDR3 sequence is CAWSVPSTGNEQFF. The DNA of the CDR3 is TGTGCCTGGAGTGTACCCAGTACCGGCAATGAGCAGTTCTTC.

The sample holds a few counts of this clone. The rearrangement uses TRBV30 and TRBJ1-4; D possibly corresponds to TRBD1 (5 bases). This CDR3 has 13 amino acids. With 2 bases removed from V and 5 bases from J, the gap between germline ends came to 9 bases. CDR1 and CDR2 from the germline V gene are GTSNPN and SVGIG (reference sequence). The DNA for the CDR3 is TGTGCCTGGAGTCCCAGGGTAAATGAAAAACTGTTTTTT. Protein product: CAWSPRVNEKLFF.

A single count supports this clone. The DNA of the CDR3 is TGTGCCAGCAGTGTTCACAGGGGGCCCGCGGAAGGAAACACCATATATTTT. Its translation: CASSVHRGPAEGNTIYF. The chain employs TRBV6-1 and TRBJ1-3, with 9 bases identical to TRBD1. This CDR3 comprises 17 residues. Germline V lookup: CDR1 MNHNS, CDR2 SASEGT. V dropped 4 bases and J dropped 4; count of bases not matched to a gene: 11.

The V and J genes are TRBV7-2 and TRBJ1-2; D remains ambiguous. Per the germline V gene, CDR1 is SGHTA and CDR2 is FQGNSA. The V and J ends lost 4 bases and 11 bases respectively, with 14 bases between them. The CDR3 runs 12 residues. The CDR3 nucleotides read TGTGCCAGCAGCTCGCCTGGCCCTACTTACACCTTC. Translated, it gives CASSSPGPTYTF.

The chain links TRBV9 to TRBJ1-4, with TRBD1 matching 8 bases. Trimming removed 0 bases from V and 5 bases from J; junction bases left unmatched: 3. Germline CDR1 SGDLS, CDR2 YYNGEE. The CDR3 has 15 residues. This CDR3 reads CASSVAGGLNEKLFF. The CDR3 DNA reads as TGTGCCAGCAGCGTAGCAGGGGGCCTCAATGAAAAACTGTTTTTT. Using reference TRBV9 and TRBJ1-4 for the parts outside the CDR3, the full variable domain is DSGVTQTPKHLITATGQRVTLRCSPRSGDLSVYWYQQSLDQGLQFLIQYYNGEERAKGNILERFSAQQFPDLHSELNLSSLELGDSALYFCASSVAGGLNEKLFFGSGTQLSVL.

This clone was counted a few times. This chain connects TRBV30 to TRBJ2-1; TRBD2 agrees at 11 bases. CDR1 and CDR2 from the germline V gene are GTSNPN and SVGIG (reference sequence). V lost 5 bases to trimming and J lost 0 bases; unmatched junction nucleotides: 12. CDR3 length: 18 amino acids. In nucleotides, the CDR3 is TGTGCCTGGGGCTTCCTAGCGGGAGGCGGACTCTCCTACAATGAGCAGTTCTTC. It specifies CAWGFLAGGGLSYNEQFF.

The genes are TRBV7-2 and TRBJ2-2; 10 nucleotides align to TRBD2. The V segment lost 5 bases and the J segment 2 bases; nucleotides outside the gene matches: 5. CDR1 SGHTA and CDR2 FQGNSA come from the germline V gene. The CDR3 consists of 16 residues. The CDR3 region is CASSASGSGNTGELFF. DNA for the CDR3: TGTGCCAGCAGCGCTAGCGGGAGTGGTAACACCGGGGAGCTGTTTTTT.

J is TRBJ2-7 and V is TRBV2; D ambiguous. In germline, CDR1 is SNHLY, CDR2 FYNNEI. This CDR3 is 11 amino acids long. V lost 5 bases and J lost 6, with 8 bases in between. The DNA for the CDR3 is TGTGCCAGCAGTAGCCGGGCCGAGCAGTACTTC. It translates to CASSSRAEQYF.

V is TRBV6-1 and J is TRBJ1-5, with a possible D match to TRBD1 (6 bases). CDR1 is MNHNS, CDR2 SASEGT, per germline. V lost 2 bases, J lost 4 bases, and 15 bases lay in between. The CDR3 loop spans 16 amino acids. The CDR3 nucleotides are TGTGCCAGCAGTGAACAGCACATAGGGGGGAATCAGCCCCAGCATTTT. Protein sequence: CASSEQHIGGNQPQHF.

The chain is built from TRBV30 and TRBJ2-1, with a tentative D call TRBD2 (7 bases). Germline CDR1 and CDR2: GTSNPN and SVGIG (reference sequence). CDR3 size: 14 residues. V shed 4 bases and J shed 6 bases, with 16 bases lying between them. The CDR3 loop is CAWNAGGLFNEQFF. DNA for the CDR3: TGTGCCTGGAATGCCGGGGGGCTATTCAATGAGCAGTTCTTC.

This clone was found a few times. The genes are TRBV4-1 and TRBJ2-2, with TRBD2 as a possible D gene (6 bases). From germline, CDR1 is MGHRA and CDR2 YSYEKL. This CDR3 is built from 17 residues. Trimming shortened V by 0 bases and J by 3 bases, and 14 bases separated the two germline ends. The CDR3 is CASSQDQGGWDTGELFF. The DNA of the CDR3 is TGCGCCAGCAGCCAAGATCAAGGAGGGTGGGACACCGGGGAGCTGTTTTTT.

The chain has TRBV19 and TRBJ1-2, with D perhaps TRBD1 (5 bases). Trimming took 4 bases from V and 4 from J, leaving 22 bases between them. Germline CDR1 LNHDA, CDR2 SQIVND (reference sequence). The CDR3 runs 17 residues. In DNA, the CDR3 is TGTGCCAGTAGTACAACCGGGACCCAGTCTTCCCTCTATGGCTACACCTTC. Translating it yields CASSTTGTQSSLYGYTF.

The rearrangement joins TRBV7-9 to TRBJ1-1; D may be TRBD1 (6 bases). Germline lookup yields CDR1 SEHNR and CDR2 FQNEAQ (reference sequence). V was trimmed by 5 bases and J by 6 bases, leaving 13 bases between them. CDR3 length equals 13 residues. CDR3 region: CASSTTGKSEAFF. The CDR3 DNA is TGTGCCAGCAGCACAACAGGGAAGTCTGAAGCTTTCTTT.

The chain employs TRBV29-1 and TRBJ2-5; 8 nucleotides align to TRBD1. CDR1 is SQVTM and CDR2 is ANQGSEA in the germline V gene. V lost 4 bases, J lost 1 base, and 17 bases stayed unmatched. This CDR3 spans 18 amino acids. The CDR3 DNA reads TGCAGCGTTGGTGGGGGTGACAGGGGCCTCCTCTCCCAAGAGACCCAGTACTTC. Amino acids: CSVGGGDRGLLSQETQYF.

CDR3 protein: CASSSGTSSYNEQFF. CDR3 sequence (DNA): TGTGCCAGCAGCTCAGGGACGAGCTCCTACAATGAGCAGTTCTTC. This chain connects TRBV11-3 to TRBJ2-1; D may correspond to TRBD1 or TRBD2 (5 bases each). V gave up 4 bases and J gave up 0 bases, with 10 bases separating them. The CDR3 extends over 15 amino acids. Germline loops: CDR1 SGHNT, CDR2 YENEEA.

V gene TRBV18 combines with J gene TRBJ2-5; TRBD2 agrees at 9 bases. This CDR3 region has 17 residues. Trimming took 2 bases from V and 5 from J; bases not matched to a gene: 12. Germline V gives CDR1 KGHSH, CDR2 LQKENI. CDR3 in amino acids: CASSPGTRLAGLETQYF. The CDR3 bases are TGTGCCAGCTCACCAGGGACAAGGCTAGCGGGGTTGGAGACCCAGTACTTC.

This clone was seen a handful of times. The rearrangement uses TRBV28 and TRBJ2-1; a possible D gene is TRBD1 (6 bases). Per germline, CDR1 MDHEN and CDR2 SYDVKM. CDR3 length: 14 amino acids. V lost 8 bases to trimming and J lost 10 bases, with 21 bases between them. The CDR3 DNA reads as TGTGCCAGCTCAAAAGCTCACAGGGCCTGGGAGCAGTTCTTC. Translating it yields CASSKAHRAWEQFF.

V and J are TRBV30 and TRBJ2-3, with unresolved D. V was cut by 3 bases and J by 5 bases, with 12 bases left in between. CDR1 is GTSNPN and CDR2 is SVGIG in the germline V gene (reference sequence). The CDR3 extends over 13 amino acids. CDR3 DNA: TGTGCCTGGAGCGCCCGACTGGGAGATACGCAGTATTTT. This translates into CAWSARLGDTQYF.

This sequence joins TRBV6-6 and TRBJ2-7; D call uncertain. Per germline, CDR1 MNHNY and CDR2 SVGAGI (reference sequence). Trimming removed 6 bases from V and 2 bases from J, with 14 bases in between. The CDR3 sequence is 14 residues long. The CDR3 region has the DNA TGTGCCAGCAGCTACAACGACGGTACCTACGAGCAGTACTTC. Translating it yields CASSYNDGTYEQYF.

For this clone: Different DNA sequences within this sample yield the same CDR3. The V and J genes are TRBV5-6 and TRBJ2-7; the match to TRBD2 covers 10 bases. CDR1 and CDR2 (germline): SGHDT, YYEEEE. The CDR3 has 16 residues. With V trimmed by 0 bases and J by 2 bases, 5 bases remained unmatched. The CDR3 bases are TGTGCCAGCAGCTTGGTAGGTCTAGCGGGAGCCTACGAGCAGTACTTC. This sequence encodes CASSLVGLAGAYEQYF.

This chain connects TRBV5-1 to TRBJ2-7; 9 positions agree with TRBD2. The CDR3 has 15 residues. From germline, CDR1 is SGHRS and CDR2 YFSETQ. Trimming at V came to 5 bases and at J to 1 base, leaving 7 bases not matched to a gene. The CDR3 loop is CASRIGAGGSYEQYF. The DNA of the CDR3 is TGCGCCAGCAGAATCGGAGCGGGGGGTTCCTACGAGCAGTACTTC.

The chain combines TRBV7-9 with TRBJ1-5, with TRBD1 matching over 10 bases. This CDR3 has 16 amino acids. The V and J ends lost 1 base and 11 bases, in that order; junction bases with no gene match: 11. Per germline, CDR1 SEHNR and CDR2 FQNEAQ (reference sequence). CDR3 loop: CASSLGDRGTLSAQHF. CDR3 bases: TGTGCCAGCAGCTTAGGGGACAGGGGTACCTTATCAGCCCAGCATTTT. The full variable domain, in which reference TRBV7-9 and TRBJ1-5 provide the parts outside the CDR3, is DTGVSQNPRHKITKRGQNVTFRCDPISEHNRLYWYRQTLGQGPEFLTYFQNEAQLEKSRLLSDRFSAERPKGSFSTLEIQRTEQGDSAMYLCASSLGDRGTLSAQHFGDGTRLSIL.

As concerns this clone: Other DNA sequences in the sample encode the same CDR3. The chain is built from TRBV27 and TRBJ1-6; D not certain. Germline lookup yields CDR1 MNHEY and CDR2 SMNVEV (reference sequence). The CDR3 sequence is 12 residues long. Deletions cut 3 bases from V and 8 bases from J, with 5 bases between. This CDR3 reads CASSFGDSPLHF. The CDR3 region has the DNA TGTGCCAGCAGTTTTGGGGATTCACCCCTCCACTTT.

The V gene is TRBV7-2, the J gene TRBJ1-5; D remains ambiguous. V was clipped by 1 base and J by 9 bases, with 4 bases between them. This CDR3 contains 11 residues. Germline assignment: CDR1 SGHTA and CDR2 FQGNSA. CDR3: CASSLGAPQHF. For the CDR3, the DNA is TGTGCCAGCAGCTTAGGGGCGCCCCAGCATTTT.